This TCR beta chain was obtained from a study of CD8+ T cells in alopecia areata. Whole-study results and caveats: Researchers report lesional scalp, most notably alopecia totalis/universalis, outstripped normal scalp in clonality.

As for this clone: The antigen remains undetermined.

Alopecia areata patients had lesional scalp punch biopsies and peripheral blood taken from them. The researchers isolated CD4+ and CD8+ T cells from PBMCs by sorting. CDR3 length equals 13 residues. Germline CDR1 reads SNHLY; CDR2 reads FYNNEI. The V end was cut by 7 bases, the J end by 2 bases, with 9 bases between. Extracted from the samples, RNA was reverse transcribed into cDNA to serve as the sequencing template. Some clones are missing from TCRdb's copy, which holds only in-frame ones; the method was immunoSEQ multiplex PCR. The sample records 130,000 to 150,000 clones, approximately 45% being singletons.

The TCR originated in a human donor with alopecia areata. Input material: CD4+ T cells sorted from blood. This sequence joins TRBV2 and TRBJ2-1; tentative D call: TRBD2 (6 bases). This chain's CDR3 is CASTGGAYNEQFF. CDR3 coding DNA: TGTGCCAGCACGGGCGGGGCCTACAATGAGCAGTTCTTC.